The clone carrying this T cell receptor beta chain was seen repeatedly, ten times or more. Its antigen remains unknown. Tregs were sorted as CD4+CD25+CD127-/low cells. This CDR3 is 16 amino acids long. V shed 0 bases, J shed 2 bases, and the junction held 6 bases outside the gene matches. The V gene's germline CDR1 is MNHEY and CDR2 SMNVEV (reference sequence). Study conclusions and caveats: The larger cohort examined one V-J beta rearrangement, not whole repertoires. In terms of TCR gene usage, tumor memory CD4+ T cells clustered together with blood and lymph node memory CD4+ cells, as well as with lymph node naive CD4+ cells.

Full-length variable regions came from constant-region reverse primers plus semi-nested Nested Universal Primer A PCR. TCRdb re-called the 5' RACE reads with MiXCR, one entry per CDR3 protein. This table holds tens of thousands of distinct CDR3 sequences, about 20% found once. This receptor was obtained from a female donor with breast cancer. The chain links TRBV27 to TRBJ2-5; 7 nucleotides line up with TRBD1. Sequencing was performed on Tregs sorted from blood. The CDR3 here is CASSLSYRQGQETQYF. In nucleotides, the CDR3 is TGTGCCAGCAGTTTATCCTACCGACAGGGTCAAGAGACCCAGTACTTC.